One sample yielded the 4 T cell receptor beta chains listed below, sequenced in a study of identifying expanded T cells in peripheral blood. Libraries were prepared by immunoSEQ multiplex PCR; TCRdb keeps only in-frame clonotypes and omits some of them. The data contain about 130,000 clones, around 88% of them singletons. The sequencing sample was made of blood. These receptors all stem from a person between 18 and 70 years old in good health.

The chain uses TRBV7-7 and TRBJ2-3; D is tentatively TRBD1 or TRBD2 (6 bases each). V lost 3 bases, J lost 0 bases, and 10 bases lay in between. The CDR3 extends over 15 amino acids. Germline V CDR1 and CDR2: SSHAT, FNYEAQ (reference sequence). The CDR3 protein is CASSLGGTSTDTQYF. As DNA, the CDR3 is TGTGCCAGCAGCTTGGGGGGCACTAGCACAGATACGCAGTATTTT.

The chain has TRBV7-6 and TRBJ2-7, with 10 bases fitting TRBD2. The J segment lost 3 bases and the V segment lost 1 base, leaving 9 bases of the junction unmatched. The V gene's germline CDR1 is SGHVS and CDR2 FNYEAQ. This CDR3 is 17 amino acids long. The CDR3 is CASSLDSQASGSYEQYF. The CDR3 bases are TGTGCCAGCAGCTTAGACTCTCAGGCTAGCGGGAGCTACGAGCAGTACTTC. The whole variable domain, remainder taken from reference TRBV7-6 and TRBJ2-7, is GAGVSQSPRYKVTKRGQDVALRCDPISGHVSLYWYRQALGQGPEFLTYFNYEAQQDKSGLPNDRFSAERPEGSISTLTIQRTEQRDSAMYRCASSLDSQASGSYEQYFGPGTRLTVT.

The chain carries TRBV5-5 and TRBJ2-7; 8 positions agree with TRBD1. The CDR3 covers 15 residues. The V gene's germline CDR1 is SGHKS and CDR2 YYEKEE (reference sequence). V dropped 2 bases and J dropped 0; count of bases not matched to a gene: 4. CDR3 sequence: CASSLEDRDSYEQYF. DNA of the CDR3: TGTGCCAGCAGCTTAGAGGACAGGGACTCCTACGAGCAGTACTTC.

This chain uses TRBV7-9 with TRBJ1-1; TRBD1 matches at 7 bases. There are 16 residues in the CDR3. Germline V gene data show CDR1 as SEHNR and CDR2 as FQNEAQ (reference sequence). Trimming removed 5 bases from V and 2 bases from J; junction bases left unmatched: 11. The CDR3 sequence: CASSADRALHNTEAFF. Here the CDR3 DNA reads TGTGCCAGCAGCGCCGACAGGGCACTCCACAACACTGAAGCTTTCTTT.